This TCR beta chain was obtained from a study of response to subunit inactivated influenza vaccine (dated by TCRdb to 2017 to 2018). Background on the whole study: The study used deep quantitative T cell receptor repertoire profiling to track responses to a trivalent subunit inactivated influenza vaccine.

About this clonotype itself: The target of this receptor is not known. Base qualities were left out, and no much larger clone turns up one base away.

Findings and caveats that apply to the study as a whole: The authors suggested that each seasonal influenza vaccination may recruit only a limited number of new T cells.

The CDR3 covers 15 residues, taking in both the cysteine and the phenylalanine. Just CDR3 DNA is preserved here, 45 bases in frame from base 1. Trimming removed 0 bases from V and 6 bases from J, leaving 14 bases between the germline ends. Looking up the germline V gene yields CDR1 MNHEY and CDR2 SVGEGT. Library preparation used RT-PCR. TCRdb names Illumina HiSeq 2500 as the instrument used. Using fastp at Q25 and MiXCR, TCRdb reprocessed the public reads and kept productive beta chains. Each CDR3 protein appears once, grouped with its most common genes and DNA. This sample holds hundreds of thousands of distinct CDR3 sequences; about 15% were observed only once. Around 10% of the sample belongs to the ten largest clones.

The sequence links TRBV6-2 or TRBV6-3 to TRBJ1-1; TRBD1 could be the D gene, as 5 bases match. The receptor was isolated from a man aged 50 to 59 who received an inactivated influenza vaccine. Donor details come from another sample of the same person, matched by shared clones. The source was PBMCs from blood, collected 12 days after vaccination. The CDR3 reads CASSYSVVREAEAFF. Here is the DNA: TGTGCCAGCAGTTACTCGGTGGTCAGGGAGGCTGAAGCTTTCTTT.